The sequence of this TCR beta chain was determined in a study of T cells in Graves' hyperthyroidism and ophthalmopathy. This clonotype showed up many times. Trimming removed 5 bases at V and 4 bases at J, with 19 bases between. This CDR3 comprises 16 residues. Germline V CDR1 and CDR2: SEHNR, FQNEAQ (reference sequence). Amplified regions were TCR beta CDR3 sequences from RNA transcripts. In the first-round RT-PCR of the TCR CDR3, the HTBI primer set was used. In TCRdb, the multiplex PCR reads were re-called with MiXCR into one record per CDR3 protein. The sample holds under 350,000 distinct CDR3 sequences, 15% to 20% seen once.

The chain is built from TRBV7-9 and TRBJ2-3, with D perhaps being TRBD1 or TRBD2 (6 bases each). The sequencing sample was made of blood. The receptor comes from a woman between 50 and 59 years old with Graves' hyperthyroidism. This CDR3 is CASSLRWGAMADTQYF. CDR3 DNA: TGTGCCAGCAGCCTCCGTTGGGGGGCCATGGCAGATACGCAGTATTTT.